The entry below gives a single TCR beta chain sequence along with its context. Regarding donors, all were healthy bone marrow donors. The PCR ran on 60 Vbeta and 13 Jbeta primers. Clones were read by immunoSEQ multiplex PCR, and TCRdb kept only the in-frame ones, dropping some. The table includes about 90,000 clones, roughly four fifths detected once. This record belongs to a study of cytomegalovirus exposure and HLA in healthy donors. Study overall: From HLA-typed donors, an early data release held tens of millions of unique TCRs. Of all 400 or so donors who were genotyped, about 84% belonged to the Caucasian-associated ancestry cluster.

The CDR3 loop spans 17 amino acids. The germline V and J ends were trimmed by 7 bases and 3 bases, with 22 bases remaining between them. Per the germline V gene, CDR1 is MNHEY and CDR2 is SMNVEV (reference sequence). Sequencing was done on a sample of PBMCs. This TCR was recovered from a woman aged 40 to 55 in good health and CMV-seropositive. The rearrangement uses TRBV27 and TRBJ2-1; weak D call: TRBD2 (6 bases). The DNA for the CDR3 is TGTGCCAGCAATCGCCGGGTCGGCGGGACGGACTACAATGAGCAGTTCTTC. Amino acids: CASNRRVGGTDYNEQFF.